This T cell receptor beta chain emerged from a study of CD8 T cells in Susac syndrome. cDNA came from 0.5 to 1 ug RNA primed by random hexamers. The CDR3 of TCR beta was amplified by immunoSEQ multiplex PCR across 54 Vbeta and 13 Jbeta. One entry per CDR3 protein results from TCRdb running MiXCR on the immunoSEQ multiplex PCR reads. The table has 150,000 to 200,000 distinct CDR3 sequences, less than 95% seen once. This clonotype showed up just once. Germline V gene data show CDR1 as MDHEN and CDR2 as SYDVKM. V lost 4 bases and J 2 bases, leaving 9 bases between the germline ends. The CDR3 spans 13 residues. Peripheral blood CD8+ and CD4+ T cells were profiled by TCR beta sequencing. TEMRA cells were FACS-enriched, unlike CD8+ and CD4+ T cells, which were negatively isolated.

The TCR originated in a human donor in good health. The specimen sequenced was CD4+ T cells from PBMCs. The chain is built from TRBV28 and TRBJ2-7, with D perhaps TRBD1 (6 bases). The DNA for the CDR3 is TGTGCCAGCAGTTCAGGGGATCCCTACGAGCAGTACTTC. Its translation: CASSSGDPYEQYF.